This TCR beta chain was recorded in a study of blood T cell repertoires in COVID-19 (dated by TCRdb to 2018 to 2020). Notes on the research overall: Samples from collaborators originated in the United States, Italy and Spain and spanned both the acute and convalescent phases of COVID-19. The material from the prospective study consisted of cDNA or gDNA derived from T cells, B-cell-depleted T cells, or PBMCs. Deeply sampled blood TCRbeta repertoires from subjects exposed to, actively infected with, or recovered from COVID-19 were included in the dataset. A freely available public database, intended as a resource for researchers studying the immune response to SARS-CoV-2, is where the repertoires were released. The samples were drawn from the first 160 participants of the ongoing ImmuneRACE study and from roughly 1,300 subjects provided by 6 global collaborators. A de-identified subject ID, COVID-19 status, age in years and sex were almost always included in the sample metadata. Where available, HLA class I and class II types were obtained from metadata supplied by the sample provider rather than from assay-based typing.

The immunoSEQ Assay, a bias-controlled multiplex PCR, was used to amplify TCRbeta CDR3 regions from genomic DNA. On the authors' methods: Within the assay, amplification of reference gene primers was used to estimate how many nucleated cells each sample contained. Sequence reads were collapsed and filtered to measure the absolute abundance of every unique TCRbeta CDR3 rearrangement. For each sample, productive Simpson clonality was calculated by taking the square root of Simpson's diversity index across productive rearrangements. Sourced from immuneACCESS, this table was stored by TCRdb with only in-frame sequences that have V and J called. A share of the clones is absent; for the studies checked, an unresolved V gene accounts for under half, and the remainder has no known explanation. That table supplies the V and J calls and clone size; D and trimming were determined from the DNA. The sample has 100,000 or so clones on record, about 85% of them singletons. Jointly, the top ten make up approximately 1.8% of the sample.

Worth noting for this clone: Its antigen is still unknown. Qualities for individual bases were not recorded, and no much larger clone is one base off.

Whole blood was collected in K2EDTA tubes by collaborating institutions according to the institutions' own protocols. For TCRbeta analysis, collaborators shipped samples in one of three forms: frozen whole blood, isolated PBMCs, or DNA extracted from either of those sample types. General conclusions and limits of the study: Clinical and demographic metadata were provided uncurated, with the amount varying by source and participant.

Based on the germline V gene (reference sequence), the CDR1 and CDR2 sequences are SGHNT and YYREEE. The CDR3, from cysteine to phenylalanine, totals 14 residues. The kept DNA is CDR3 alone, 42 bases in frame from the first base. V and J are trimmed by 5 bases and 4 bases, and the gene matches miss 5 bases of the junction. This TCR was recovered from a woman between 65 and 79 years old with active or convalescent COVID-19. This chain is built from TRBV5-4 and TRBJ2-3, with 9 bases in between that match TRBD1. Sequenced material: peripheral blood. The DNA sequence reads TGTGCCAGCAGTCAAACAGGGGGCTCAGATACGCAGTATTTT. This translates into CASSQTGGSDTQYF.